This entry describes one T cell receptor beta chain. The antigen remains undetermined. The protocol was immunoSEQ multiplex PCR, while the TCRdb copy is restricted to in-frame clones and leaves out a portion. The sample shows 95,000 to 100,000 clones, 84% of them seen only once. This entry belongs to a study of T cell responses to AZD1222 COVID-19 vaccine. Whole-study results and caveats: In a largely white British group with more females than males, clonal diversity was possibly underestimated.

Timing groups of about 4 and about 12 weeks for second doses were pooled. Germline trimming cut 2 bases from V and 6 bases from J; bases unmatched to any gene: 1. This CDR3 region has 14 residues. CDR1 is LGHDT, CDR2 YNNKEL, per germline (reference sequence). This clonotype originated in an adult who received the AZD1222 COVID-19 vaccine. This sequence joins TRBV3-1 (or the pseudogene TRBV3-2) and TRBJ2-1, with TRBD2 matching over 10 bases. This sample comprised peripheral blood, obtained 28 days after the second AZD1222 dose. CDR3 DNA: TGTGCCAGCAGCCAAAGCGGGGGGGCCAATGAGCAGTTCTTC. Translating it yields CASSQSGGANEQFF.